This is a list of T cell receptor beta chains from one sample in a study of cytotoxic CD8 clonotypes in ibrutinib-treated CLL. The method was immunoSEQ multiplex PCR; TCRdb's version includes in-frame clones alone and lacks a portion of them. The sample includes 130,000 or so clones, about 85% of them seen just once. Sample: PBMCs, taken after 24 months of ibrutinib treatment. The receptors were sampled from a human donor with chronic lymphocytic leukemia. CDR3s include the opening cysteine and the closing phenylalanine or tryptophan. A D gene is named only where the DNA matches it firmly. Clone size is given for some rows only: seen once, a few or many times, or a class if the clone is expanded.

size: .
D: .
J: TRBJ1-3
V: TRBV9
DNA: TGTGCCAGCAGCAATAGACAGGAGCGAAACACCATATATTTT
CDR3: CASSNRQERNTIYF

size: .
D: TRBD2
J: TRBJ2-3
V: TRBV7-3
DNA: TGTGCCAGCAGCTTCAGGACTAGCGGGGGAACAGATACGCAGTATTTT
CDR3: CASSFRTSGGTDTQYF

size: .
D: .
J: TRBJ2-3
V: TRBV10-3
DNA: TGTGCCATCAGGGGATCCGGCACAGATACGCAGTATTTT
CDR3: CAIRGSGTDTQYF

size: .
D: .
J: TRBJ1-6
V: TRBV9
DNA: TGTGCCAGCAGCGTAGAGGGTTACTCACCCCTCCACTTT
CDR3: CASSVEGYSPLHF

size: .
D: .
J: TRBJ1-4
V: TRBV5-1
DNA: TGCGCCAGCAGCCCCCAGACAGGATCTGGTAATGAAAAACTGTTTTTT
CDR3: CASSPQTGSGNEKLFF

size: .
D: .
J: TRBJ2-3
V: TRBV7-2
DNA: TGTGCCAGCAGCTTAGCAGCAAGCACAGATACGCAGTATTTT
CDR3: CASSLAASTDTQYF

size: once
D: .
J: TRBJ2-3
V: TRBV7-7
DNA: TGTGCCAGCAGCTTAGGGCCCGGGGCGGGAGATACGCAGTATTTT
CDR3: CASSLGPGAGDTQYF

size: once
D: TRBD1
J: TRBJ1-2
V: TRBV7-9
DNA: TGTGCCAGCAGCCCCCGGACAGGCCGCTATTACTATGGCTACACCTTC
CDR3: CASSPRTGRYYYGYTF

size: .
D: .
J: TRBJ1-1
V: TRBV5-5
DNA: TGTGCCAGCAGCAGAACAGGGAACACTGAAGCTTTCTTT
CDR3: CASSRTGNTEAFF

size: .
D: .
J: TRBJ1-2
V: TRBV5-5
DNA: TGTGCCAGCAGCCGGCTGGGTGGCAGAAACTATGGCTACACCTTC
CDR3: CASSRLGGRNYGYTF

size: .
D: TRBD1
J: TRBJ2-1
V: TRBV7-7
DNA: TGTGCCAGCAGCTCGACCCCGGGGACAGGGGGCTTTGATGAGCAGTTCTTC
CDR3: CASSSTPGTGGFDEQFF

size: .
D: .
J: TRBJ1-3
V: TRBV7-9
DNA: TGTGCCAGCAGCACCCCTCGACAGGCTCCTGGAAACACCATATATTTT
CDR3: CASSTPRQAPGNTIYF

size: .
D: TRBD1
J: TRBJ1-5
V: TRBV5-6
DNA: TGTGCCAGCAGCTGGCAGGGGGGCCTACAGCATTTT
CDR3: CASSWQGGLQHF

size: .
D: .
J: TRBJ1-6
V: TRBV30
DNA: TGTGCCTGGAGTGTAGAACGGTCGAATTCACCCCTCCACTTT
CDR3: CAWSVERSNSPLHF

size: .
D: TRBD2
J: TRBJ2-2
V: TRBV7-8
DNA: TGTGCCAGCAGCTTATACGTTATGGCTAGCGGGGACACCGGGGAGCTGTTTTTT
CDR3: CASSLYVMASGDTGELFF

size: .
D: .
J: TRBJ1-1
V: TRBV28
DNA: TGTGCCAGCAGTTTACGGTGGGCTGAAGCTTTCTTT
CDR3: CASSLRWAEAFF

size: .
D: .
J: TRBJ2-2
V: TRBV27
DNA: TGTGCCAGCAGTTTTCCAACCGGGAGTGCCGCCGGGGAGCTGTTTTTT
CDR3: CASSFPTGSAAGELFF

size: .
D: TRBD1
J: TRBJ1-2
V: TRBV12-5
DNA: TGTGCTAGTGGTTTGGGGACAGGGCCTAACTATGGCTACACCTTC
CDR3: CASGLGTGPNYGYTF

size: .
D: .
J: TRBJ1-1
V: TRBV11-2
DNA: TGTGCCAGCAGCTTAGGGTCCGGTACTGAAGCTTTCTTT
CDR3: CASSLGSGTEAFF

size: .
D: .
J: TRBJ1-1
V: TRBV7-9
DNA: TGTGCCAGCAGCTTAGCCAGAAAGAGCACTGAAGCTTTCTTT
CDR3: CASSLARKSTEAFF

size: .
D: .
J: TRBJ2-5
V: TRBV2
DNA: TGTGCCAGCGGGCGGTTCCAAGAGACCCAGTACTTC
CDR3: CASGRFQETQYF

size: .
D: .
J: TRBJ1-5
V: TRBV7-2
DNA: TGTGCCAGCAGCCCGCAACACGGGGGCCTTTCTCCCCAGCCCCAGCATTTT
CDR3: CASSPQHGGLSPQPQHF

size: .
D: TRBD1
J: TRBJ2-4
V: TRBV9
DNA: TGTGCCAGCAGCCTCGCGACAGGGTTCCCCAAAAACATTCAGTACTTC
CDR3: CASSLATGFPKNIQYF

size: .
D: .
J: TRBJ1-5
V: TRBV6-1
DNA: TGTGCCAGCAGTTACGGCTTGGCCCAGCATTTT
CDR3: CASSYGLAQHF

size: .
D: .
J: TRBJ1-2
V: TRBV6-1
DNA: TGTGCCAGCAGACACAGGGCAACGAACTATGGCTACACCTTC
CDR3: CASRHRATNYGYTF

size: few
D: .
J: TRBJ2-7
V: TRBV7-7
DNA: TGTGCCAGCAGCCCCAGGTGGGGGGCCGGGGACGAGCAGTACTTC
CDR3: CASSPRWGAGDEQYF

size: .
D: .
J: TRBJ2-5
V: TRBV21-1
DNA: TGTGCCAGCAGCAAGGTGGACAGGGGGCAAGAGACCCAGTACTTC
CDR3: CASSKVDRGQETQYF

size: .
D: .
J: TRBJ1-5
V: TRBV6-5
DNA: TGTGCCAGCAGTTACTCGATAGACCACAATCAGCCCCAGCATTTT
CDR3: CASSYSIDHNQPQHF

size: once
D: .
J: TRBJ2-3
V: TRBV30
DNA: TGTGCCTTATACGAGGGTAACTTAGGAGATACGCAGTATTTT
CDR3: CALYEGNLGDTQYF

size: .
D: .
J: TRBJ1-6
V: TRBV7-2
DNA: TGTGCCAGCAGCTTAACCCCCCGGGGGAATAAACCCCTCCACTTT
CDR3: CASSLTPRGNKPLHF

size: .
D: TRBD2
J: TRBJ2-7
V: TRBV5-1
DNA: TGCGCCAGTAACCTAGCGGGGGGTCTCTCCTACGAGCAGTACTTC
CDR3: CASNLAGGLSYEQYF

size: .
D: .
J: TRBJ2-5
V: TRBV5-4
DNA: TGTGCCAGCAGCCTGGCGGGGCCGTCTGGAGAGACCCAGTACTTC
CDR3: CASSLAGPSGETQYF

size: once
D: .
J: TRBJ2-7
V: TRBV2
DNA: TGTGCCAGCAGTGAAGACAGGAGCTACGAGCAGTACTTC
CDR3: CASSEDRSYEQYF

size: .
D: .
J: TRBJ2-7
V: TRBV7-8
DNA: TGTGCCAGCAGCCCACAGGAGGGTAGGTACGAGCAGTACTTC
CDR3: CASSPQEGRYEQYF

size: .
D: .
J: TRBJ2-5
V: TRBV6-1
DNA: TGTGCCAGCAGTGAAGTGGGGGTCGAGGGGGAGACCCAGTACTTC
CDR3: CASSEVGVEGETQYF

size: once
D: .
J: TRBJ2-5
V: TRBV6-4
DNA: TGTGCCAGCAGTGACTCTAGGGCGGTACCCTTCCAAGAGACCCAGTACTTC
CDR3: CASSDSRAVPFQETQYF

size: .
D: TRBD1
J: TRBJ2-7
V: TRBV27
DNA: TGTGCCTTCCCGTCAGTTGGGACAGCAAGCTCCTACGAGCAGTACTTC
CDR3: CAFPSVGTASSYEQYF

size: .
D: .
J: TRBJ2-7
V: TRBV28
DNA: TGTGCCAGCAGTTTCGGCGAGCAGTACTTC
CDR3: CASSFGEQYF

size: .
D: .
J: TRBJ1-4
V: TRBV18
DNA: TGTGCCAGCTCACCAAGCCGTTCCGACCTGTTTTTT
CDR3: CASSPSRSDLFF

size: .
D: .
J: TRBJ2-3
V: TRBV29-1
DNA: TGCAGCGTTGATTGGGGCATGGGGTCAGATACGCAGTATTTT
CDR3: CSVDWGMGSDTQYF

size: .
D: TRBD2
J: TRBJ2-5
V: TRBV7-2
DNA: TGTGCCAGCAGCTTAGAGGCTAGCGGGGGAAAAGAGACCCAGTACTTC
CDR3: CASSLEASGGKETQYF

size: .
D: .
J: TRBJ1-5
V: TRBV5-5
DNA: TGTGCCAGCAGCTTGGATTGGAATCAGCCCCAGCATTTT
CDR3: CASSLDWNQPQHF

size: .
D: .
J: TRBJ2-5
V: TRBV9
DNA: TGTGCCAGCAGCCCACTTGGGGGGACCCAAGAGACCCAGTACTTC
CDR3: CASSPLGGTQETQYF

size: .
D: .
J: TRBJ1-1
V: TRBV7-9
DNA: TGTGCCAGCAGCTTTATGGGAGAGGGGACAGCTTTCTTT
CDR3: CASSFMGEGTAFF

size: .
D: TRBD2
J: TRBJ2-1
V: TRBV27
DNA: TGTGCCAGCAGTACCACTAGCGCAACCTACAATGAGCAGTTCTTC
CDR3: CASSTTSATYNEQFF

size: once
D: .
J: TRBJ2-1
V: TRBV10-1
DNA: TGCGCCAGCAGTGAGTCGAGGGTCGGCGAGCAGTTCTTC
CDR3: CASSESRVGEQFF

size: .
D: .
J: TRBJ2-3
V: TRBV4-3
DNA: TGCGCCAGCAGCCAAGCTAAGCGGGGCACAGATACGCAGTATTTT
CDR3: CASSQAKRGTDTQYF

size: .
D: TRBD1
J: TRBJ1-1
V: TRBV11-2
DNA: TGTGCCAGCAGCTTCCCAGGGGGCGGCACTGAAGCTTTCTTT
CDR3: CASSFPGGGTEAFF

size: .
D: .
J: TRBJ1-5
V: TRBV27
DNA: TGTGCCAGCAGTTTAAAAGGGGCGGTAGGCAATCAGCCCCAGCATTTT
CDR3: CASSLKGAVGNQPQHF

size: .
D: TRBD1
J: TRBJ1-2
V: TRBV5-4
DNA: TGTGCCAGCAGCTCCCTACAGGGGGCTGGAGGCTACACCTTC
CDR3: CASSSLQGAGGYTF